Listed below are T cell receptor beta chains from one sample, sequenced in a study of blood T cell repertoires in COVID-19. The table came from immunoSEQ multiplex PCR; TCRdb's copy has only in-frame clones and leaves some out. The sample has roughly 200,000 clones, about 85% seen once. Material: peripheral blood. The origin of the receptors is a person aged 70 to 79 with COVID-19, enrolled during active disease. CDR3s include the opening cysteine and the closing phenylalanine or tryptophan. The D gene is left open where the match is weak. Clone size, where shown, is once, few, many, or a class for clones that have expanded.

j_gene,abundance,v_gene,d_gene,CDR3aa,CDR3nt
TRBJ2-1,-,TRBV5-1,TRBD2,CASSPGRMGGRIIYNEQFF,TGCGCCAGCAGCCCGGGTAGAATGGGCGGGAGGATAATCTACAATGAGCAGTTCTTC
TRBJ2-7,-,TRBV2,TRBD1,CASSLDRAYEQYF,TGTGCCAGCAGTCTCGACAGGGCCTACGAGCAGTACTTC
TRBJ2-5,-,TRBV6-2/TRBV6-3,-,CASSLARWETQYF,TGTGCCAGCAGTCTGGCAAGATGGGAGACCCAGTACTTC
TRBJ2-1,-,TRBV3-1/TRBV3-2,-,CASSQRESWFF,TGTGCCAGCAGCCAAAGGGAGTCCTGGTTCTTC
TRBJ1-2,-,TRBV28,-,CASSANRLGYTF,TGTGCCAGCAGTGCTAACAGGCTCGGCTACACCTTC
TRBJ1-1,-,TRBV5-4,-,CASSLGLSGEAFF,TGTGCCAGCAGCTTGGGGCTGTCGGGTGAAGCTTTCTTT
TRBJ1-5,-,TRBV5-1,TRBD1,CASSSTGDSNQPQHF,TGCGCCAGCAGCAGCACAGGGGATAGCAATCAGCCCCAGCATTTT
TRBJ1-2,-,TRBV6-5,TRBD1,CASTPGQGAYGYTF,TGTGCCAGCACACCGGGACAGGGGGCCTATGGCTACACCTTC
TRBJ2-3,-,TRBV19,TRBD2,CASSSGGGTDTQYF,TGTGCCAGTTCTAGCGGGGGGGGCACAGATACGCAGTATTTT
TRBJ1-3,-,TRBV9,-,CASSVAPGSSGNTIYF,TGTGCCAGCAGCGTAGCCCCTGGCAGCTCTGGAAACACCATATATTTT
TRBJ2-3,-,TRBV4-3,TRBD2,CASSQGYRASGYTDTQYF,TGCGCCAGCAGCCAAGGATATAGGGCTAGCGGGTACACAGATACGCAGTATTTT
TRBJ1-5,-,TRBV5-1,-,CASSLGGEGGPQHF,TGCGCCAGCAGCTTGGGGGGAGAAGGTGGGCCCCAGCATTTT
TRBJ1-6,-,TRBV6-2/TRBV6-3,TRBD1,CASSPPTGYNSPLHF,TGTGCCAGCAGTCCACCGACAGGGTATAATTCACCCCTCCACTTT
TRBJ2-7,-,TRBV5-4,-,CASSLVLASGDEQYF,TGTGCCAGCAGCTTGGTTTTAGCTAGTGGCGACGAGCAGTACTTC
TRBJ1-1,-,TRBV7-2,-,CASSLMVMASEAFF,TGTGCCAGCAGCTTAATGGTAATGGCCTCTGAAGCTTTCTTT
TRBJ1-6,-,TRBV28,-,CASSLPGLNSPLHF,TGTGCCAGCAGTTTGCCTGGCCTCAATTCACCCCTCCACTTT
TRBJ1-2,-,TRBV19,TRBD1,CASSMDRGLAYGYTF,TGTGCCAGTAGTATGGATAGGGGGCTCGCCTATGGCTACACCTTC
TRBJ2-2,few,TRBV19,TRBD2,CASSIGGSGVGTGELFF,TGTGCCAGTAGTATCGGCGGGAGCGGAGTGGGAACCGGGGAGCTGTTTTTT
TRBJ2-5,-,TRBV4-3,-,CASSQDSGPYQETQYF,TGCGCCAGCAGCCAAGATAGTGGGCCTTACCAAGAGACCCAGTACTTC
TRBJ1-2,-,TRBV27,TRBD1,CASSEIRQGLVGYTF,TGTGCCAGCAGCGAAATCCGACAGGGTTTAGTAGGCTACACCTTC